This TCR beta chain derives from a study of cytomegalovirus exposure and HLA in healthy donors. Measured with immunoSEQ multiplex PCR; TCRdb has only the in-frame clones, and not every one. The sample yields roughly 75,000 clones, 85% seen once. This receptor was taken from a man under 40 in good health and CMV-seronegative. Sequencing was performed on PBMCs.

The CDR3 loop reads CASSLLAKNIQYF. The CDR3 nucleotides read TGTGCCAGCAGCCTATTAGCCAAAAACATTCAGTACTTC. The rearrangement links TRBV5-6 to TRBJ2-4; D not resolved. The CDR3 extends over 13 amino acids. V lost 4 bases to trimming and J lost 0 bases, with 5 bases between them. CDR1 and CDR2 (germline): SGHDT, YYEEEE.